Listed below are T cell receptor beta chains from one sample, sequenced in a study of identical twins. TCRdb recomputed calls from the 5' RACE reads with MiXCR, one row per CDR3 protein. The sample lists 1.5 million to 2 million distinct CDR3 sequences; roughly a third were seen once. Sequenced material: cord blood. Receptors originate from a newborn girl in good health. Both conserved end residues are part of each CDR3. A D gene is named only where the DNA matches it firmly. Size tells how often a clone was seen (once, few, many) or the class of an expanded clone, and some rows leave it out.

V gene	D gene	J gene	clone size	CDR3 protein	CDR3 DNA
TRBV20-1	TRBD2	TRBJ2-5	NA	CSARDDGRPFRTQYF	TGCAGTGCTAGAGACGACGGGAGGCCCTTTCGAACCCAGTACTTC
TRBV20-1	TRBD2	TRBJ2-2	NA	CSARTSGAVGELFF	TGCAGTGCTCGGACTAGCGGGGCAGTCGGGGAGCTGTTTTTT
TRBV28	TRBD1	TRBJ2-7	many	CASSLVGTGDYEQYF	TGTGCCAGCAGTTTAGTTGGGACAGGGGACTACGAGCAGTACTTC
TRBV24-1	TRBD1	TRBJ1-2	NA	CATSDPTGGGYTF	TGTGCCACCAGTGACCCTACAGGGGGTGGCTACACCTTC
TRBV6-1	NA	TRBJ1-3	NA	CASSEWPLVTIYF	TGTGCCAGCAGTGAATGGCCGCTTGTCACCATATATTTT
TRBV6-1	NA	TRBJ1-6	few	CASSEGPVSSYNSPLHF	TGTGCCAGCAGTGAAGGTCCGGTTAGCTCCTATAATTCACCCCTCCACTTT
TRBV5-1	NA	TRBJ2-7	few	CASSSGLLEQYF	TGCGCCAGCAGCTCGGGACTGCTCGAGCAGTACTTC
TRBV7-6	NA	TRBJ1-5	NA	CASSAYRDQPQHF	TGTGCCAGCAGCGCATACAGGGATCAGCCCCAGCATTTT
TRBV7-8	NA	TRBJ1-3	NA	CASSILPGNTIYF	TGTGCCAGCAGCATACTTCCTGGAAACACCATATATTTT
TRBV7-6	NA	TRBJ1-1	NA	CASSLAPYPHWNTEAFF	TGTGCCAGCAGCTTAGCTCCATATCCTCATTGGAACACTGAAGCTTTCTTT
TRBV7-9	TRBD1	TRBJ1-1	few	CASSRTGRPNTEAFF	TGTGCCAGCAGCAGGACAGGACGCCCTAACACTGAAGCTTTCTTT
TRBV7-7	TRBD2	TRBJ2-1	few	CASSLHIGTSGDNEQFF	TGTGCTAGCAGCTTACATATCGGGACTAGCGGAGACAATGAGCAGTTCTTC
TRBV29-1	NA	TRBJ1-4	NA	CSVEQGNNEKLFF	TGCAGCGTTGAACAGGGGAATAATGAAAAACTGTTTTTT
TRBV20-1	TRBD1	TRBJ2-7	NA	CSARDMRGQVTYEQYF	TGCAGTGCTAGAGATATGAGGGGACAGGTCACCTACGAGCAGTACTTC
TRBV11-2	NA	TRBJ2-7	NA	CASSLDLGPYEQYF	TGTGCCAGCAGCTTAGATTTGGGTCCCTACGAGCAGTACTTC
TRBV5-6	TRBD2	TRBJ2-1	NA	CASSRPYSGSFDNEQFF	TGTGCCAGCAGCCGCCCCTATAGCGGGAGTTTCGACAATGAGCAGTTCTTC
TRBV5-1	NA	TRBJ1-2	NA	CASSLIARAGGYGYTF	TGCGCCAGCAGCTTGATTGCCAGGGCCGGAGGCTATGGCTACACCTTC
TRBV11-2	TRBD2	TRBJ2-7	few	CASSLVAGGPIEQYF	TGTGCCAGCAGCTTAGTGGCGGGAGGGCCGATTGAGCAGTACTTC
TRBV3-1	TRBD1	TRBJ1-5	few	CASSQGQGGQPQHF	TGTGCCAGCAGCCAAGGACAGGGTGGTCAGCCCCAGCATTTT
TRBV10-3	NA	TRBJ1-3	NA	CATRPRDPGNTIYF	TGTGCCACGCGACCAAGGGATCCTGGAAACACCATATATTTT
TRBV21-1	NA	TRBJ1-1	NA	CASSKGTGLAARTMNTEAFF	TGTGCCAGCAGCAAGGGTACAGGGCTCGCCGCCAGAACCATGAACACTGAAGCTTTCTTT
TRBV12-3/TRBV12-4	NA	TRBJ2-7	NA	CASLRVDEQYF	TGTGCCAGCCTCAGAGTCGATGAGCAGTACTTC
TRBV28	TRBD1	TRBJ1-2	NA	CASSLRPGTGTVSYGYTF	TGTGCCAGCAGTTTACGTCCCGGGACAGGGACGGTTAGCTATGGCTACACCTTC
TRBV10-3	NA	TRBJ2-1	NA	CAISESGQSYNEQFF	TGTGCCATCAGTGAGTCGGGACAATCCTACAATGAGCAGTTCTTC
TRBV20-1	NA	TRBJ2-7	NA	CSAVDLHSYEQYF	TGCAGTGCCGTTGACCTACACTCCTACGAGCAGTACTTC
TRBV28	NA	TRBJ2-7	NA	CASSPDFSPYEQYF	TGTGCCAGCAGTCCCGACTTCTCCCCCTACGAGCAGTACTTC
TRBV2	NA	TRBJ2-2	NA	CASSEGTNTGELFF	TGTGCCAGCAGTGAGGGGACAAACACCGGGGAGCTGTTTTTT
TRBV28	NA	TRBJ2-1	NA	CASMARGRAYNEQFF	TGTGCCAGCATGGCGCGGGGCAGGGCCTACAATGAGCAGTTCTTC
TRBV4-2	NA	TRBJ2-1	many	CASSQAGIPYNEQFF	TGTGCCAGCAGCCAAGCGGGAATCCCCTACAATGAGCAGTTCTTC
TRBV6-6	NA	TRBJ2-1	few	CASSPHTGPSYNEQFF	TGTGCCAGCAGTCCCCACACCGGCCCCTCCTACAATGAGCAGTTCTTC
TRBV20-1	TRBD2	TRBJ2-1	NA	CSALAGAQETQFF	TGCAGTGCCTTAGCGGGAGCGCAAGAGACCCAGTTCTTC
TRBV20-1	TRBD2	TRBJ2-1	NA	CSAQRMVAGNEQFF	TGCAGTGCCCAGCGGATGGTAGCGGGCAATGAGCAGTTCTTC
TRBV10-3	TRBD2	TRBJ2-1	few	CAISVTSGRVTYNEQFF	TGTGCCATCAGTGTGACTAGCGGGAGAGTCACCTACAATGAGCAGTTCTTC
TRBV11-2	TRBD2	TRBJ2-1	few	CASSPSGGVRETQFF	TGTGCCAGCAGCCCGAGCGGGGGGGTTAGAGAGACCCAGTTCTTC
TRBV20-1	NA	TRBJ2-1	few	CSARDLGAEQFF	TGCAGTGCTAGAGATTTAGGGGCGGAACAGTTCTTC
TRBV9	NA	TRBJ2-7	few	CASSVAAGISYEQYF	TGTGCCAGCAGCGTAGCGGCGGGGATCTCCTACGAGCAGTACTTC
TRBV13	NA	TRBJ2-3	few	CASSLRWQETDTQYF	TGTGCCAGCAGCTTAAGGTGGCAGGAGACAGATACGCAGTATTTT
TRBV5-1	NA	TRBJ2-7	NA	CASSSDGYCEQYF	TGCGCCAGCAGCTCTGATGGATACTGCGAGCAGTACTTC
TRBV20-1	NA	TRBJ2-7	few	CSAPLVEWRYEQYF	TGCAGTGCTCCCCTCGTGGAATGGCGGTACGAGCAGTACTTC
TRBV12-3/TRBV12-4	NA	TRBJ2-3	few	CASSLWAVRSTDTQYF	TGTGCCAGCAGTCTGTGGGCCGTGAGGTCGACAGATACGCAGTATTTT
TRBV4-2	NA	TRBJ1-5	NA	CASSQDPPGQPQHF	TGTGCCAGCAGCCAAGATCCCCCTGGGCAGCCCCAGCATTTT
TRBV7-6	TRBD2	TRBJ2-1	NA	CASSSQKIRGGYTYNGQFF	TGTGCCAGCAGCTCCCAAAAGATTCGGGGGGGTTATACCTACAATGGGCAGTTCTTC
TRBV4-2	TRBD1	TRBJ2-1	NA	CASSLKDGTGINEQFF	TGTGCCAGCAGCCTGAAGGACGGGACAGGGATCAATGAGCAGTTCTTC
TRBV18	TRBD2	TRBJ2-1	NA	CASSRPMGGRPYNEQFF	TGTGCCAGCTCACGCCCGATGGGCGGGAGACCCTACAATGAGCAGTTCTTC
TRBV29-1	NA	TRBJ1-6	few	CSLRSPLHF	TGCAGCCTTCGGTCACCCCTCCACTTT